This TCR beta chain was identified during a study of blood T cell repertoires in COVID-19. Overall study context: Samples representing acute and convalescent COVID-19 were sourced from the United States, Italy and Spain. Sample material is recorded as cDNA or gDNA derived from T cells, B-cell-depleted T cells, or PBMCs.

Seattle participants joined during active infection and were tracked over time. Germline CDR1 and CDR2: SGDLS and YYNGEE. The CDR3 loop spans 13 amino acids. V was clipped by 0 bases and J by 5 bases, with 9 bases between them. As processed by the authors: Counts of nucleated cells, estimated from reference gene primer amplification, were obtained. The protocol was immunoSEQ multiplex PCR, while the TCRdb copy is restricted to in-frame clones and leaves out a portion. The DNA gave D and trimming, while V, J and clone size come from that table. The sample lists about 350,000 clones; about 86% were seen once.

V is TRBV9 and J is TRBJ2-7; D not certain. The sequenced sample consisted of peripheral blood. This clonotype originated in a woman aged 60-75 years with COVID-19, enrolled during active disease. The CDR3 is CASSVGPRDEQYF. The CDR3 region has the DNA TGTGCCAGCAGCGTAGGTCCCCGGGACGAGCAGTACTTC.